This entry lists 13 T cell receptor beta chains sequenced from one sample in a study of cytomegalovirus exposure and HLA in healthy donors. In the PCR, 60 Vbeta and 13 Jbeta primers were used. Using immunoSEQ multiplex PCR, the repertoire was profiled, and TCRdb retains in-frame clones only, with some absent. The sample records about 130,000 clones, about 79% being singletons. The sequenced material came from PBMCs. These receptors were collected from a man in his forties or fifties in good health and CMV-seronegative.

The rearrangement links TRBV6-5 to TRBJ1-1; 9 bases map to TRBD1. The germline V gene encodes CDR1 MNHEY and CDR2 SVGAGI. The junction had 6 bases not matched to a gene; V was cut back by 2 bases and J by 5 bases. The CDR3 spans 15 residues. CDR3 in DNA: TGTGCCAGCAGTTACCGGCCGACAGGGGGGACTGAAGCTTTCTTT. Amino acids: CASSYRPTGGTEAFF.

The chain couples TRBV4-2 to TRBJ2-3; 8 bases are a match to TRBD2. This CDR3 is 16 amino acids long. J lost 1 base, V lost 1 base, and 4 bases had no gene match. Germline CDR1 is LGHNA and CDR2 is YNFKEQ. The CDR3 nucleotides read TGTGCCAGCAGCCAAGGACTAGCGTCGGGCACAGATACGCAGTATTTT. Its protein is CASSQGLASGTDTQYF.

The chain's CDR3 is CASSWRVQETQYF. The CDR3 DNA is TGTGCCAGCAGTTGGAGGGTTCAAGAGACCCAGTACTTC. The chain combines TRBV27 with TRBJ2-5; the D gene is possibly TRBD2 (6 bases). The V gene lost 4 bases and the J gene lost 2 bases, with 8 bases spanning the gap. The V gene's germline CDR1 is MNHEY and CDR2 SMNVEV (reference sequence). The CDR3 is made up of 13 amino acids.

Here the CDR3 reads CASSLKGSGGENTGELFF. CDR3 sequence (DNA): TGTGCCAGCAGCCTAAAGGGCAGCGGGGGGGAAAACACCGGGGAGCTGTTTTTT. The genes are TRBV4-2 and TRBJ2-2, with 10 bases fitting TRBD2. Germline trimming cut 4 bases from V and 2 bases from J; bases unmatched to any gene: 10. CDR1 is LGHNA, CDR2 YNFKEQ, per germline. The CDR3 contains 18 residues.

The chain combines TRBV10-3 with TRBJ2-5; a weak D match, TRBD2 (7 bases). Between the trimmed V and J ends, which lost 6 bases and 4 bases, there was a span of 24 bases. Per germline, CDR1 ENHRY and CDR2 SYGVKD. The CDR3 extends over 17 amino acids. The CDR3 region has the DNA TGTGCCATCAGCTCCGGCGGGGGCGGCCGGGGGGTAGAGACCCAGTACTTC. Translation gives CAISSGGGGRGVETQYF.

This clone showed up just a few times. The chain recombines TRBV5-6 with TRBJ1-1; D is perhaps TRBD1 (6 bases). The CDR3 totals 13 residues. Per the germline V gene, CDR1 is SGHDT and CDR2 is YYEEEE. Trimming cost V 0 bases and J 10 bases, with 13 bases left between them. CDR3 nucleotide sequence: TGTGCCAGCAGCTTGGTGGCAGGGGAGGGAGCTTTCTTT. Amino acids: CASSLVAGEGAFF.

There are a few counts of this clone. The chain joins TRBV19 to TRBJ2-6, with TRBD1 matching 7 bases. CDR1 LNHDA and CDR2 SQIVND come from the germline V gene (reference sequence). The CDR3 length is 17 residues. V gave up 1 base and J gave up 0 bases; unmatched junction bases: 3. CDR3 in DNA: TGTGCCAGTAGTATAGGGACAGGCAACTCTGGGGCCAACGTCCTGACTTTC. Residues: CASSIGTGNSGANVLTF. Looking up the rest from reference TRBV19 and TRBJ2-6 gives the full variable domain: DGGITQSPKYLFRKEGQNVTLSCEQNLNHDAMYWYRQDPGQGLRLIYYSQIVNDFQKGDIAEGYSVSREKKESFPLTVTSAQKNPTAFYLCASSIGTGNSGANVLTFGAGSRLTVL.

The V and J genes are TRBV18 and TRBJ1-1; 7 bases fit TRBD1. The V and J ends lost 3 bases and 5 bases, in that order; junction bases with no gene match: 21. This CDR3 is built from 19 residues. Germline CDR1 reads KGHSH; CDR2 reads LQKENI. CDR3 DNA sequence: TGTGCCAGCTCACCTAACCTAGGGGGCGCGAATTCCCCTAGGACTGAAGCTTTCTTT. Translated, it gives CASSPNLGGANSPRTEAFF.

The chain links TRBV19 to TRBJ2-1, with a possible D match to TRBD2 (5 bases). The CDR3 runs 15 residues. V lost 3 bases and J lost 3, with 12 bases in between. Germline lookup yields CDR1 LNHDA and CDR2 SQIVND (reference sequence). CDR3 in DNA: TGTGCCAGTAGTATTGAGGGTCATGGCTACAATGAGCAGTTCTTC. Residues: CASSIEGHGYNEQFF.

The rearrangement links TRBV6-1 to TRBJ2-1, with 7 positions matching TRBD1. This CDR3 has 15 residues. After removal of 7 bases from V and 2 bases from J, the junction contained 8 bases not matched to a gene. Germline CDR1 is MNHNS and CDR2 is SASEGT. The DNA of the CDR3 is TGTGCCAGCACTCGGACAGGACTCCCCTACAATGAGCAGTTCTTC. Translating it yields CASTRTGLPYNEQFF.

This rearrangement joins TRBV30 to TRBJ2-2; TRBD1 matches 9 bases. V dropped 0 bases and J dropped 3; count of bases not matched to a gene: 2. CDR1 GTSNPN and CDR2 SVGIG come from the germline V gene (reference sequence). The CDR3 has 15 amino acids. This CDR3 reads CAWSVRQGDTGELFF. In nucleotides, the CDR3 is TGTGCCTGGAGTGTGAGACAGGGGGACACCGGGGAGCTGTTTTTT.

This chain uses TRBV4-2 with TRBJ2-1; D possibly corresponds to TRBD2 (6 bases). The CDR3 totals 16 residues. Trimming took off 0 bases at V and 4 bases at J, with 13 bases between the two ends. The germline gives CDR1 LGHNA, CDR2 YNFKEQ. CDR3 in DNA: TGTGCCAGCAGCCAAGAAGGCGGGGCCCTATACAATGAGCAGTTCTTC. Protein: CASSQEGGALYNEQFF.

As DNA, the CDR3 is TGTGCCAGCGGAACAGGGTTAAGCAATCAGCCCCAGCATTTT. This gives the protein CASGTGLSNQPQHF. This rearrangement joins TRBV2 to TRBJ1-5, with a possible D match to TRBD1 (6 bases). Germline values: CDR1 SNHLY, CDR2 FYNNEI. The CDR3 totals 14 residues. The V gene lost 8 bases and the J gene lost 1 base, with 12 bases spanning the gap.